In this sample, the clone carrying this TCR beta chain turned up once. The source of the sample is a study of blood T cell repertoires in COVID-19. Produced via immunoSEQ multiplex PCR; TCRdb's table is partial and in-frame only. This table has about 180,000 clones, under 90% appearing once. The CDR3 consists of 19 residues. Germline CDR1 reads SGHDN; CDR2 reads FVKESK. Trimming took 4 bases from V and 1 from J; bases not matched to a gene: 16. The specimen sequenced was PBMCs or T cells enriched from blood (not recorded which). The gene calls are TRBV14 and TRBJ2-5; 9 bases fit TRBD2. This TCR was sampled from a man aged 60 to 75 who had recovered from COVID-19. This CDR3 is CASSRLWLGGGASQETQYF. CDR3 nucleotide sequence: TGTGCCAGCAGCCGTCTCTGGTTGGGCGGGGGGGCCTCCCAAGAGACCCAGTACTTC.